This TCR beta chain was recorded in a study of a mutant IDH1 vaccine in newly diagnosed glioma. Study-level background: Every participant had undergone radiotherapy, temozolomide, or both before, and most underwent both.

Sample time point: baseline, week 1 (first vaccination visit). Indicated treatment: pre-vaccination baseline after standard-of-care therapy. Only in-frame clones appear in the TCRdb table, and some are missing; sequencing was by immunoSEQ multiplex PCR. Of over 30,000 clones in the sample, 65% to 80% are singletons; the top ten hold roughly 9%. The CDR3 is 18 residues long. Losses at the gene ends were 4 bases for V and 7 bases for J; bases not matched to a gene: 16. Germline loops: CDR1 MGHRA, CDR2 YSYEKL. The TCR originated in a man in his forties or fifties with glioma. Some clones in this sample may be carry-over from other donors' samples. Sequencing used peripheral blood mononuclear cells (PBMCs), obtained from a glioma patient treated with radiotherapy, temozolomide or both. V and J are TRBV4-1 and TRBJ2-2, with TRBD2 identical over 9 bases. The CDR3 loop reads CASSPLGLGGRVDGELFF. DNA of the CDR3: TGCGCCAGCAGCCCCCTAGGTCTTGGCGGGAGGGTTGACGGGGAGCTGTTTTTT.